A single sample is the source of the 29 T cell receptor beta chains below, sequenced in a study of CD8 T cells in Susac syndrome (dated by TCRdb to between 2018 and 2021). The library was prepared using the immunoSEQ multiplex PCR assay. RNA was extracted using the RNeasy kit, and roughly 0.45 to 1 microgram was reverse transcribed with random hexamers. TCRdb redid the processing of the public reads, applying fastp at Q25 and MiXCR, and retained in-frame beta chains. Each CDR3 protein appears once, grouped with its most common genes and DNA. This sample has about 150,000 distinct CDR3 sequences in its table, and 90% to 96% of those were observed once. Clones ranked in the top ten supply about 0.12% of the sample. The specimen was CD4+ T cells from PBMCs. Source of these receptors: a human donor with Susac syndrome.

The chain carries TRBV11-1 and TRBJ2-1, with D perhaps matching TRBD2 (6 bases). This CDR3 is built from 15 residues. Between the trimmed V and J ends, which lost 5 bases and 3 bases, there was a span of 14 bases. The V gene's germline CDR1 is SGHAT and CDR2 FQDESV (reference sequence). CDR3 amino acids: CASSATRGLYNEQFF. CDR3 DNA sequence: TGTGCCAGCAGCGCTACTAGGGGACTCTACAATGAGCAGTTCTTC. Supplemented by reference TRBV11-1 and TRBJ2-1, the full variable domain reads EAEVAQSPRYKITEKSQAVAFWCDPISGHATLYWYRQILGQGPELLVQFQDESVVDDSQLPKDRFSAERLKGVDSTLKIQPAELGDSAMYLCASSATRGLYNEQFFGPGTRLTVL.

V is TRBV5-1 and J is TRBJ2-2; a possible D gene is TRBD1 (6 bases). Trimming cost V 3 bases and J 4 bases, with 16 bases left between them. Germline assignment: CDR1 SGHRS and CDR2 YFSETQ. The CDR3 loop spans 16 amino acids. DNA of the CDR3: TGCGCCAGCAGCTCGGATACAGGGTCGGGCACCGGGGAGCTGTTTTTT. Its protein is CASSSDTGSGTGELFF.

The rearrangement uses TRBV7-9 and TRBJ1-2; a weak D match, TRBD1 (5 bases). The CDR3 runs 13 residues. Trimming stripped 3 bases from V and 8 bases from J, with 13 bases between. The V gene's germline CDR1 is SEHNR and CDR2 FQNEAQ (reference sequence). As DNA, the CDR3 is TGTGCCAGCAGCTTTCCAGACTCAGGGGGCTACACCTTC. Translated, it gives CASSFPDSGGYTF.

The rearrangement links TRBV20-1 to TRBJ1-2, with D possibly being TRBD1 (5 bases). V dropped 3 bases and J dropped 5 bases, with 16 bases sitting between them. This CDR3 has 14 residues. CDR1 is DFQATT, CDR2 SNEGSKA, per germline (reference sequence). The DNA for the CDR3 is TGCAGTGCTAGTCAGGGCCAAACGCGGTATGGCTACACCTTC. It is translated as CSASQGQTRYGYTF.

J is TRBJ1-1 and V is TRBV30, with a tentative D call TRBD1 (6 bases). The ends were cut back, 3 bases at V and 5 bases at J, with 7 bases in the middle. This CDR3 has 11 amino acids. Germline-derived CDR1 and CDR2 are GTSNPN and SVGIG (reference sequence). The CDR3 loop is CAWSQGTEAFF. CDR3 nucleotides: TGTGCCTGGAGCCAGGGGACTGAAGCTTTCTTT. Full variable domain (rest looked up from reference TRBV30 and TRBJ1-1): SQTIHQWPATLVQPVGSPLSLECTVEGTSNPNLYWYRQAAGRGLQLLFYSVGIGQISSEVPQNLSASRPQDRQFILSSKKLLLSDSGFYLCAWSQGTEAFFGQGTRLTVV.

The chain couples TRBV29-1 to TRBJ2-3, with a weak D call TRBD1 (6 bases). Trimming stripped 7 bases from V and 2 bases from J, with 13 bases between. The CDR3 has 13 amino acids. Germline values: CDR1 SQVTM, CDR2 ANQGSEA. The CDR3 is CSGLDSYTDTQYF. CDR3 DNA sequence: TGCAGCGGATTGGACAGCTACACAGATACGCAGTATTTT.

This clonotype appeared a single time. The chain uses TRBV29-1 and TRBJ1-5; 9 bases map to TRBD1. The CDR3 extends over 13 amino acids. V shed 4 bases, J shed 3 bases, and the junction held 1 base outside the gene matches. Germline assignment: CDR1 SQVTM and CDR2 ANQGSEA. In DNA, the CDR3 is TGCAGCGTTGGACAGGGGGACAATCAGCCCCAGCATTTT. Translating it yields CSVGQGDNQPQHF.

This sequence joins TRBV18 and TRBJ2-3; 10 bases are shared with TRBD1. Per germline, CDR1 KGHSH and CDR2 LQKENI. There are 17 residues in the CDR3. Losses at the gene ends were 2 bases for V and 3 bases for J; bases not matched to a gene: 8. The CDR3 here is CASSPYKGTGETDTQYF. CDR3 in DNA: TGTGCCAGCTCACCATACAAGGGGACAGGGGAGACAGATACGCAGTATTTT.

The rearrangement links TRBV13 to TRBJ2-2, with a possible D match to TRBD2 (5 bases). CDR1 is PRHDT, CDR2 FYEKMQ, per germline (reference sequence). V was shortened by 1 base and J by 5 bases, with 11 bases between the two germline ends. This CDR3 is 15 amino acids long. The CDR3 DNA reads TGTGCCAGCAGCTTAGTGCCTGAGGGAACCGGGGAGCTGTTTTTT. It is translated as CASSLVPEGTGELFF. The variable domain in full, completed from reference TRBV13 and TRBJ2-2, reads AAGVIQSPRHLIKEKRETATLKCYPIPRHDTVYWYQQGPGQDPQFLISFYEKMQSDKGSIPDRFSAQQFSDYHSELNMSSLELGDSALYFCASSLVPEGTGELFFGEGSRLTVL.

The chain has TRBV6-1 and TRBJ1-1, with TRBD1 as a possible D gene (6 bases). Germline lookup yields CDR1 MNHNS and CDR2 SASEGT. Trimming took 5 bases from V and 6 from J, leaving 10 bases between them. The CDR3 consists of 12 residues. The CDR3 region has the DNA TGTGCCAGCAGTATTGGACAGCCTGAAGCTTTCTTT. It is translated as CASSIGQPEAFF.

This chain uses TRBV4-2 with TRBJ1-1; TRBD1 aligns across 10 bases. Germline-derived CDR1 and CDR2 are LGHNA and YNFKEQ. The CDR3 totals 17 residues. V shed 3 bases, J shed 5 bases, and the junction held 12 bases outside the gene matches. The CDR3 loop reads CASSQIRQGARGTEAFF. As DNA, the CDR3 is TGTGCCAGCAGCCAGATAAGACAGGGGGCGAGGGGAACTGAAGCTTTCTTT.

J is TRBJ2-1 and V is TRBV9, with TRBD1 identical over 9 bases. The CDR3 contains 17 residues. The germline V gene encodes CDR1 SGDLS and CDR2 YYNGEE. V was clipped by 3 bases and J by 7 bases; unmatched bases: 14. CDR3 protein: CASSARTGTGLRNEQFF. For the CDR3, the DNA is TGTGCCAGCAGCGCGAGAACCGGGACAGGGTTAAGAAATGAGCAGTTCTTC.

V is TRBV7-3 and J is TRBJ2-3; D not resolved. The germline V gene has CDR1 SGHTA and CDR2 FQGTGA. Between the trimmed V and J ends, which lost 2 bases and 2 bases, there was a span of 5 bases. This CDR3 comprises 13 residues. CDR3 bases: TGTGCCAGCAGCTTAGGAATCACAGATACGCAGTATTTT. Its protein product is CASSLGITDTQYF.

This chain connects TRBV12-3 or TRBV12-4 to TRBJ2-2; D is undetermined. This CDR3 spans 11 amino acids. V gave up 8 bases and J gave up 6 bases, with 7 bases separating them. As DNA, the CDR3 is TGTGCCAGCCGTAACCCCGGGGAGCTGTTTTTT. This translates into CASRNPGELFF.

In this sample, this clonotype turned up once. V usage is TRBV20-1 and J usage is TRBJ2-7; 10 bases are shared with TRBD2. J was trimmed by 2 bases and V by 6 bases; bases with no gene match: 7. The CDR3 has 14 residues. Germline CDR1 and CDR2: DFQATT and SNEGSKA (reference sequence). CDR3: CSALRTSGTYEQYF. The CDR3 nucleotides read TGCAGTGCCTTGCGGACTAGCGGTACCTACGAGCAGTACTTC.

The table lists this clonotype with a count of one. The V gene is TRBV6-5, the J gene TRBJ2-2, with no clear D. Trimming shortened V by 0 bases and J by 6 bases, and 8 bases separated the two germline ends. The CDR3 sequence is 14 residues long. From germline, CDR1 is MNHEY and CDR2 SVGAGI. The CDR3 coding sequence is TGTGCCAGCAGTTACTCGAGGCTTTCCGGGGAGCTGTTTTTT. Translating gives CASSYSRLSGELFF.

The genes are TRBV15 and TRBJ1-5, with TRBD1 identical over 9 bases. The CDR3 is 18 residues long. Looked up from germline, CDR1 is LNHNV and CDR2 is YYDKDF (reference sequence). The ends lost 2 bases at V and 2 bases at J; junction bases unmatched: 10. The CDR3 nucleotides read TGTGCCACCAGCAGACGAACCGGGACAGGGATGGGCAATCAGCCCCAGCATTTT. The encoded protein is CATSRRTGTGMGNQPQHF.

The chain uses TRBV29-1 and TRBJ2-5, with D maybe TRBD2 (6 bases). Between the trimmed V and J ends, which lost 5 bases and 1 base, there was a span of 11 bases. The CDR3 runs 13 residues. Per germline, CDR1 SQVTM and CDR2 ANQGSEA. For the CDR3, the DNA is TGCAGCGTTATGCGGGGCAGCCAAGAGACCCAGTACTTC. Translated, it gives CSVMRGSQETQYF.

This clonotype was detected once. This rearrangement joins TRBV4-1 to TRBJ1-1; maybe TRBD1 (5 bases). With 1 base removed from V and 10 bases from J, the gap between germline ends came to 13 bases. CDR1 and CDR2 (germline): MGHRA, YSYEKL. This CDR3 spans 13 amino acids. The CDR3 DNA is TGCGCCAGCAGCCAAGCTGGGGGAGTTGGAGCTTTCTTT. This encodes CASSQAGGVGAFF.

The chain has TRBV2 and TRBJ2-5, with D perhaps TRBD2 (5 bases). Germline-derived CDR1 and CDR2 are SNHLY and FYNNEI. The length of the CDR3 is 13 residues. Trimming cost V 4 bases and J 5 bases, with 11 bases left between them. As DNA, the CDR3 is TGTGCCAGCAGTGGAGGCACGGGGGAGACCCAGTACTTC. Protein product: CASSGGTGETQYF.

The chain couples TRBV28 to TRBJ2-7; 10 bases match TRBD2. Germline CDR1 and CDR2: MDHEN and SYDVKM. Unmatched junction bases numbered 6, after V lost 7 bases and J lost 3 bases. CDR3 length equals 14 residues. Here the CDR3 reads CASNPSGSGYEQYF. As DNA, the CDR3 is TGTGCCAGCAACCCTAGCGGGAGCGGCTACGAGCAGTACTTC.

This chain uses TRBV5-4 with TRBJ2-3; 13 bases are a match to TRBD2. Per germline, CDR1 SGHNT and CDR2 YYREEE (reference sequence). The CDR3 consists of 17 residues. The V gene end was trimmed by 4 bases and the J gene end by 0 bases; junction bases not matched to a gene: 5. CDR3: CASSPGLAGLSTDTQYF. The CDR3 DNA reads as TGTGCCAGCAGCCCGGGACTAGCGGGGCTGAGCACAGATACGCAGTATTTT. Combining the CDR3 with reference TRBV5-4 and TRBJ2-3 gives the whole variable domain ETGVTQSPTHLIKTRGQQVTLRCSSQSGHNTVSWYQQALGQGPQFIFQYYREEENGRGNFPPRFSGLQFPNYSSELNVNALELDDSALYLCASSPGLAGLSTDTQYFGPGTRLTVL.

This rearrangement joins TRBV7-8 to TRBJ2-1, with no clear D. Trimming removed 5 bases at V and 5 bases at J, with 19 bases between. The germline V gene encodes CDR1 SGHVS and CDR2 FQNEAQ. This CDR3 is built from 16 residues. CDR3 nucleotide sequence: TGTGCCAGCAGCCTAGGAGTGGCCCAAGGAAACAATGAGCAGTTCTTC. Protein product: CASSLGVAQGNNEQFF.

The chain joins TRBV20-1 to TRBJ2-5; tentative D call: TRBD1 (6 bases). The CDR3 loop spans 12 amino acids. Germline V gives CDR1 DFQATT, CDR2 SNEGSKA (reference sequence). V was cut by 3 bases and J by 4 bases, with 9 bases left in between. CDR3 sequence: CSARTGRETQYF. CDR3 coding DNA: TGCAGTGCTAGGACAGGACGAGAGACCCAGTACTTC.

V and J are TRBV28 and TRBJ1-2, with 10 bases identical to TRBD1. This CDR3 spans 16 amino acids. With 0 bases clipped from V and 4 bases from J, the junction kept 5 bases outside the gene matches. The germline gives CDR1 MDHEN, CDR2 SYDVKM. Here the CDR3 DNA reads TGTGCCAGCAGTTTATGGGGGACAGGGGATCCCTATGGCTACACCTTC. It codes for CASSLWGTGDPYGYTF.

The CDR3 reads CASSLGLAEFTDTQYF. CDR3 DNA: TGTGCCAGCAGCTTGGGGCTAGCGGAGTTCACAGATACGCAGTATTTT. The chain is built from TRBV7-2 and TRBJ2-3; TRBD2 aligns across 7 bases. Germline trimming cut 3 bases from V and 2 bases from J; bases unmatched to any gene: 8. Germline CDR1 reads SGHTA; CDR2 reads FQGNSA. The CDR3 loop spans 16 amino acids.

V usage is TRBV5-6 and J usage is TRBJ1-1, with TRBD1 as a possible D gene (6 bases). Germline CDR1 is SGHDT and CDR2 is YYEEEE. Trimming pared 4 bases from V and 0 bases from J, leaving 19 bases between. This CDR3 is built from 17 residues. The CDR3 nucleotides are TGTGCCAGCAGCCCTATTAGGGGGGCCGCCTTGAACACTGAAGCTTTCTTT. Protein sequence: CASSPIRGAALNTEAFF.

The chain links TRBV29-1 to TRBJ2-7; 9 bases line up with TRBD1. The CDR3 loop spans 13 amino acids. Germline trimming cut 2 bases from V and 4 bases from J; bases unmatched to any gene: 3. From germline, CDR1 is SQVTM and CDR2 ANQGSEA. DNA for the CDR3: TGCAGCGTTGAAAAGGGACAGGGTTACGAGCAGTACTTC. This translates into CSVEKGQGYEQYF.

This chain uses TRBV19 with TRBJ2-4, with a tentative D call TRBD1 (5 bases). Trimming cost V 6 bases and J 7 bases, with 10 bases left between them. The CDR3 spans 12 residues. Germline CDR1 LNHDA, CDR2 SQIVND (reference sequence). The CDR3 protein is CASRGVNNIQYF. CDR3 sequence (DNA): TGTGCCAGTAGAGGGGTCAATAACATTCAGTACTTC.